This T cell receptor (beta chain) was sequenced during a study of T cell responses to AZD1222 COVID-19 vaccine (dated by TCRdb to about 2021). Background for the entire study: A total of 230 or so trial participants underwent TCR sequencing, of whom nearly 210 received two doses of AZD1222 and about 26 received two doses of the MenACWY control vaccine. Enrollment into the trials was organized by age into subgroups of 18-55, 56-69 and 70-plus years, and those subgroups contained approximately 160, 26 and 62 TCR-sequenced participants, respectively. The full study reports these points: The vaccine-associated CD4 TCRs covered the entire spike protein, and the dominant responses fell in regions 160-218 and 743-854. Most participants were white British and females outnumbered males, and the authors suggested that clonal diversity may have been underestimated. The 56-69-year group was small, and its depth increase did not reach significance, likely because of low power. Because no samples from the day 14 peak response were available, repertoires could be characterized only after the peak T cell response. Epitopes outside the regions mutated in the B.1.351 and B.1.1.7 variants were reportedly recognized by nearly half of the unique spike-specific TCRs. Conclusions about previously exposed vaccinees were limited because only a handful of AZD1222 recipients were SARS-CoV-2 seropositive at baseline. After two AZD1222 doses, spike-specific TCR breadth and depth were significantly higher than at day 0 and than in MenACWY recipients.

According to the study, the label for this sample's time point signals: about 28 days (+/-7) after the second vaccine dose. AZD1222 recipients given second doses at about 4 weeks or at about 12 weeks were pooled, since spike-specific TCR depth and breadth were not found to differ between the two schedules. Vaccinee samples came from UK trials COV001 and COV002, including a single-blind randomized controlled phase 2/3 trial of AZD1222 (ChAdOx1 nCoV-19) in healthy adults. For TCRbeta chain sequencing, PBMC samples from trial participants were taken at day 0 and at day 28 after the second dose. The CDR3 regions of human TCRbeta chains were analyzed by immunosequencing. Regarding the original processing steps: Repertoire TCRs were matched against a reference library of SARS-CoV-2-specific TCRs generated with the MIRA antigen-specificity platform. Breadth was defined as the fraction of unique TCRs that were SARS-CoV-2-associated. Depth was defined as the fraction of total T cells that were SARS-CoV-2-associated. Using the MIRA data, each spike-specific TCR was assigned both to the spike region to which the TCR was reactive and to a CD4 or CD8 class. Log10-transformed breadth and depth values were compared by one-way ANOVA with Sidak's multiple comparisons tests. What TCRdb holds here is the immuneACCESS table cut down to in-frame rearrangements. Part of the clones is not present; checked against another copy, under half of the missing clones reflect an unresolved V gene, and the others are unexplained. V and J calls and clone size are copied from that table; D and trimming were computed from the DNA. The sample contains around 120,000 clones, around 90% of them found a single time. 0.85% to 1.3% of the sample goes to the ten largest clones.

Points on this clone: Its antigen target is currently unknown. Per-base quality was not reported, and no clone a single base away is much larger than it.

Reading the germline V gene gives CDR1 KGHDR and CDR2 SFDVKD. V is cut by 6 bases and J by 9 bases, and the space between the germline ends is 11 bases. Its CDR3 holds 11 amino acids, cysteine through phenylalanine. Here the CDR3 DNA is all that survives: 33 bases in frame from base 1. The origin of this receptor is an adult who received the AZD1222 COVID-19 vaccine. In this chain, TRBV24-1 is recombined with TRBJ2-7; the D gene is tentatively TRBD1 or TRBD2, each matching 5 bases. The sequenced sample was peripheral blood, obtained 28 days after the second AZD1222 dose. CDR3 sequence: CATSKGTTQYF. Here is the DNA: TGTGCCACCAGTAAGGGGACGACGCAGTACTTC.